Sequencing of this T cell receptor (beta chain) was carried out in a study of CD8+ T cells in alopecia areata. Across the study: Treated patients were dosed with oral tofacitinib, taking 5 to 10 mg twice daily.

It was cDNA, reverse transcribed from extracted RNA, that served as the sequencing template. The repertoire was sequenced with immunoSEQ multiplex PCR; TCRdb's copy has only in-frame clones and lacks some. The sample holds around 250,000 clones, under 80% seen once. Deletions cut 5 bases from V and 8 bases from J, with 16 bases between. CDR1 is GTSNPN, CDR2 SVGIG, per germline (reference sequence). The CDR3 spans 14 residues. Sequenced material: CD4+ T cells sorted from blood, taken at week 0. The chain combines TRBV30 with TRBJ1-6, with D perhaps TRBD1 (5 bases). This sequence was found in a human donor with alopecia areata. The CDR3 is CAWLSGRVDSPLHF. For the CDR3, the DNA is TGTGCCTGGCTGTCGGGACGGGTTGATTCACCCCTCCACTTT.